This is a list of T cell receptor beta chains from one sample in a study of blood T cell repertoires in COVID-19. Profiling relied on immunoSEQ multiplex PCR, and the TCRdb table lists in-frame clones only, not all of them. The sample holds 45,000 to 65,000 clones, 78% seen once. The sequenced sample was peripheral blood. These receptors were taken from a human donor in a cohort sampled during active COVID-19. The CDR3 runs from the conserved cysteine through the conserved F or W. The D gene is left open where the match is weak. Clone size appears in some rows only: once, few, many, or a class for an expanded clone.

d_call | j_call | v_call | clone_size | cdr3_aa
. | TRBJ1-1 | TRBV20-1 | . | CSAQGNTEAFF
. | TRBJ1-1 | TRBV24-1 | few | CATSKQGNEAFF
. | TRBJ1-3 | TRBV7-2 | . | CASSLGLGRGSSGNTIYF
. | TRBJ2-1 | TRBV24-1 | . | CATSDTRGQDNEQFF
. | TRBJ1-1 | TRBV9 | . | CASSSQAQNTEAFF
. | TRBJ2-1 | TRBV6-5 | . | CASTRDNQRNEQFF
TRBD2 | TRBJ2-7 | TRBV4-2 | . | CASSQWGTGTTAVGEQYF
TRBD2 | TRBJ2-2 | TRBV11-2 | . | CASSLSSGGYTGELFF
. | TRBJ2-2 | TRBV15 | . | CATSRHLDGQFTGELFF
TRBD2 | TRBJ2-5 | TRBV28 | . | CATRRTSGETQYF
TRBD2 | TRBJ2-1 | TRBV7-9 | . | CASSLGLAGGIEQFF
. | TRBJ2-5 | TRBV4-2 | . | CASSQDGAGRGRETQYF
TRBD2 | TRBJ2-3 | TRBV7-2 | few | CASSLGLAGGSDTQYF
TRBD1 | TRBJ2-2 | TRBV5-1 | . | CASSLRQGDTGELFF
. | TRBJ2-6 | TRBV19 | once | CASSSFGISGANVLTF
. | TRBJ1-3 | TRBV3-1/TRBV3-2 | . | CASSPPGLSGNTIYF
TRBD2 | TRBJ2-7 | TRBV5-1 | . | CASSSASGRDSYEQYF
. | TRBJ1-2 | TRBV2 | . | CASMGGLSYGYTF
. | TRBJ2-7 | TRBV20-1 | . | CSATSTYEQYF
TRBD1 | TRBJ2-3 | TRBV6-2/TRBV6-3 | few | CASSRRTGSTDTQYF
TRBD1 | TRBJ1-2 | TRBV2 | . | CASSRTGTYGYTF
. | TRBJ1-4 | TRBV3-1/TRBV3-2 | many | CASSQGGEKLFF
. | TRBJ2-1 | TRBV24-1 | . | CATSDLELDNEQFF
. | TRBJ2-6 | TRBV4-1 | . | CASSTARAGANVLTF
. | TRBJ1-2 | TRBV4-1 | . | CASSQDRQYYGYTF
TRBD1 | TRBJ1-1 | TRBV18 | . | CASSSTGGSEAFF
TRBD1 | TRBJ1-2 | TRBV30 | . | CAWSPRDRINYGYTF
TRBD1 | TRBJ2-7 | TRBV18 | . | CASSPGTAYEQYF
. | TRBJ1-3 | TRBV19 | . | CASSIPSKTYFSGNTIYF
TRBD2 | TRBJ2-1 | TRBV10-3 | . | CAISESPSGTSYNEQFF
. | TRBJ2-5 | TRBV2 | . | CASTVNSYGGTQYF
. | TRBJ1-2 | TRBV28 | once | CASSYGPSGDYGYTF
TRBD1 | TRBJ1-6 | TRBV28 | . | CASSLTGSVPLHF
TRBD2 | TRBJ2-2 | TRBV2 | . | CASSVSGGRNTGELFF
. | TRBJ1-1 | TRBV4-1 | . | CASSQGRGGSRRYTEAFF
TRBD2 | TRBJ2-1 | TRBV28 | . | CASKFLAAYNEQFF
TRBD1 | TRBJ1-6 | TRBV30 | . | CAWRSVGGDRGFPLHF
. | TRBJ1-5 | TRBV19 | . | CASTRGEGRQPQHF
. | TRBJ1-1 | TRBV19 | . | CASTPQIMNTEAFF
. | TRBJ1-2 | TRBV9 | . | CASSVGPGRKSLYGYTF
TRBD2 | TRBJ2-3 | TRBV6-5 | few | CASSPGLSTDTQYF
. | TRBJ2-7 | TRBV27 | medium-sized | CASSLAGQIYEQYF
. | TRBJ1-2 | TRBV20-1 | . | CSALYNYGYTF
TRBD2 | TRBJ2-5 | TRBV30 | once | CAWSQGGIQETQYF
TRBD1 | TRBJ1-2 | TRBV6-5 | few | CASRDRGYGYTF
TRBD1 | TRBJ1-4 | TRBV30 | . | CAWRTLGQGVEKLFF
. | TRBJ1-2 | TRBV28 | . | CASSAGNDYGYTF
. | TRBJ2-2 | TRBV2 | . | CASNNRVTTGELFF
. | TRBJ1-1 | TRBV6-1 | . | CASSEMAGRYRTEAFF
. | TRBJ2-5 | TRBV11-3 | . | CASSWTEGETQYF
TRBD1 | TRBJ2-5 | TRBV5-1 | . | CASSRRGQGEETQYF
TRBD1 | TRBJ1-2 | TRBV4-2 | once | CASSPRTGGADGYTF
. | TRBJ2-5 | TRBV10-2 | . | CASSDGTLQETQYF